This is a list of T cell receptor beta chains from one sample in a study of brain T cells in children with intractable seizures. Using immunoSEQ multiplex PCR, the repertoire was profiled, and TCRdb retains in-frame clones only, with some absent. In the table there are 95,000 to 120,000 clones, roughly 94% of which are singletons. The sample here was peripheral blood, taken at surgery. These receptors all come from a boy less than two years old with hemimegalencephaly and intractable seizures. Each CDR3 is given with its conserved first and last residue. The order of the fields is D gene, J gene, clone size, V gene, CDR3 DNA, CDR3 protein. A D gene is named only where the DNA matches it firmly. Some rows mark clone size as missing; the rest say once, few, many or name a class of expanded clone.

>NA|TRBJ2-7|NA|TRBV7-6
TGTGCCAGCAGCTTAGCGCAGGGTAAAGCCTACGAGCAGTACTTC
CASSLAQGKAYEQYF
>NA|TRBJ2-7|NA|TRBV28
TGTGCCAGCCTCTCAAATCGGGACATCTCCTACGAGCAGTACTTC
CASLSNRDISYEQYF
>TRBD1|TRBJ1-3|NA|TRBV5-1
TGCGCCAGCAGCCCAGGACAGGGGGGAAACACCATATATTTT
CASSPGQGGNTIYF
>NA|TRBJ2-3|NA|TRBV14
TGTGCCAGCAGCCACCCGAGACTGGGGCAGTATTTT
CASSHPRLGQYF
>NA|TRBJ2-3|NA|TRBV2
TGTGCCAGCAGTGAGGCAGATACGCAGTATTTT
CASSEADTQYF
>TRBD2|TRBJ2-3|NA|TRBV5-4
TGTGCCAGCAGCTTGGGACTAGCGGGGGACACAGATACGCAGTATTTT
CASSLGLAGDTDTQYF
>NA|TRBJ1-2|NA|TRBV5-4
TGTGCCAGCAGCTTGGCTGTGGACTATGGCTACACCTTC
CASSLAVDYGYTF
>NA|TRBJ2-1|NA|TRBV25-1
TGTGCCAGTACAGCGGGTTCCTACAATGAGCAGTTCTTC
CASTAGSYNEQFF
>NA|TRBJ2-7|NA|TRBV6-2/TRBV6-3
TGTGCCAGCAGCCCCAAATGGGAGCGGTCGACCTACGAGCAGTACTTC
CASSPKWERSTYEQYF
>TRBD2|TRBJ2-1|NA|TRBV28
TGTGCCAGCAGTTCTCATCTAGCGGAGCGTTACAATGAGCAGTTCTTC
CASSSHLAERYNEQFF
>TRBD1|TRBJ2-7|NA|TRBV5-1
TGCGCCAGCAGCCCGGGACAGGGCTTCTACGAGCAGTACTTC
CASSPGQGFYEQYF
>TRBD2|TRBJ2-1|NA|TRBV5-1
TGCGCCAGCAGCCCCCCGGGGACTAGTTACAATGAGCAGTTCTTC
CASSPPGTSYNEQFF
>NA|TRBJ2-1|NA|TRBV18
TGTGCCAGCTCACCCGGGGCTAGCTCCTACAATGAGCAGTTCTTC
CASSPGASSYNEQFF
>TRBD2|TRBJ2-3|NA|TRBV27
TGTGCCAGCAGTTCCTCTAGCGGGAGGTCCAAAATGGATACGCAGTATTTT
CASSSSSGRSKMDTQYF
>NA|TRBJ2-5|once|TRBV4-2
TGTGCCAGCAGCCAAGATCCTCCCCCACAAGAGACCCAGTACTTC
CASSQDPPPQETQYF
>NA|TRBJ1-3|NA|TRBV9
TGTGCCAGCAGCTCAGGGTTCGGGCGCATCTCTGGAAACACCATATATTTT
CASSSGFGRISGNTIYF
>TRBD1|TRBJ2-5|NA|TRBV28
TGTGCCAGCTCCTACGGGACAGGGATCATGGCCCAGTACTTC
CASSYGTGIMAQYF
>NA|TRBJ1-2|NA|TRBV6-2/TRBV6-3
TGTGCCAGCAGTTACCCGGCGGGGGCGCCTAGAGGTGGCTACACCTTC
CASSYPAGAPRGGYTF
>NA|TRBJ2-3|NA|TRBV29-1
TGCAGCGTTGTAGGGAGTGGGTTAGGGACTAGCACAGATACGCAGTATTTT
CSVVGSGLGTSTDTQYF
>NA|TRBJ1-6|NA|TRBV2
TGTGCCAGCAGGTTCGGGGAGGAATCACCCCTCCACTTT
CASRFGEESPLHF
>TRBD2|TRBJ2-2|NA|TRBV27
TGTGCCAGCAGTTTATACAGCGGGAGGGTTATTAACACCGGGGAGCTGTTTTTT
CASSLYSGRVINTGELFF
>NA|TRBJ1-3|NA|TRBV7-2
TGTGCCAGCAGCTCGGGGAGGGGAAACACCATATATTTT
CASSSGRGNTIYF
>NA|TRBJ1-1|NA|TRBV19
TGTGCCAGTAGTATTGGCAGGGGAATGAACACTGAAGCTTTCTTT
CASSIGRGMNTEAFF
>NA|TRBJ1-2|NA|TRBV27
TGTGCCAGCAGTTTGGGAGGGAGCGGCTACACCTTC
CASSLGGSGYTF
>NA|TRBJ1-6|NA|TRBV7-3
TGTGCCAGCAGCTTAACGCCGACAGTAGGCTCACCCCTCCACTTT
CASSLTPTVGSPLHF
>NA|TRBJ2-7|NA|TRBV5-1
TGCGCCAGCAGCTGGCGGGACACCAGCTCCTACGAGCAGTACTTC
CASSWRDTSSYEQYF
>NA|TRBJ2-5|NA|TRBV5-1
TGCGCCAGCAGCTTTGGTGGGGGAGAGACCCAGTACTTC
CASSFGGGETQYF
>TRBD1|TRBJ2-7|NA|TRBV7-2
TGTGCCAGCATGCACAGGGGTATGCACGAGCAGTACTTC
CASMHRGMHEQYF
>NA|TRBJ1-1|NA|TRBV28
TGTGCCAGCAGCCGGCGGGGCGCTGAAGCTTTCTTT
CASSRRGAEAFF
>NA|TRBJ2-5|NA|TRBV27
TGTGCCAGCAGTTTTCAGACCCAGTACTTC
CASSFQTQYF
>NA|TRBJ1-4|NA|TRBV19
TGTGCCAGTATGAGGGCAGATGGGAATGAAAAACTGTTTTTT
CASMRADGNEKLFF
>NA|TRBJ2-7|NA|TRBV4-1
TGCGCCAGCTCGACCGGCCCCCTAGGCTCCTACGAGCAGTACTTC
CASSTGPLGSYEQYF
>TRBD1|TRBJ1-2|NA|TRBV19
TGTGCCAGTAGGACAGGGAACTATGGCTACACCTTC
CASRTGNYGYTF
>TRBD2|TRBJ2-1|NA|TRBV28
TGTGCCAGCAGTTTTGTTCTAGCGGGAGTAGGTAATGAGCAGTTCTTC
CASSFVLAGVGNEQFF
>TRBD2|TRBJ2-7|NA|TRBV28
TGTGCCAGCAGTCTCTCCGGGACTAGAGGGGCCTACGAGCAGTACTTC
CASSLSGTRGAYEQYF
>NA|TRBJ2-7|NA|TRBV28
TGTGCCAGCAGTTTAAAGGGGGAGGGCGACTACGAGCAGTACTTC
CASSLKGEGDYEQYF
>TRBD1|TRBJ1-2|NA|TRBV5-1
TGCGCCAGCAGCTTGGGACAGGGTGGCTACACCTTC
CASSLGQGGYTF
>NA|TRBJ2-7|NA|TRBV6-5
TGTGCCAGCAGTTACAGCTCCTACGAGCAGTACTTC
CASSYSSYEQYF
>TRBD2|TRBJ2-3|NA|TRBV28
TGTGCCAGCAGTCCCAGCGGGAAAGGTGGAGATACGCAGTATTTT
CASSPSGKGGDTQYF
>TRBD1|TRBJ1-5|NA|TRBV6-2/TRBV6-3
TGTGCCAGCAGCCCTGGGACAGGGGGGAATCAGCCCCAGCATTTT
CASSPGTGGNQPQHF
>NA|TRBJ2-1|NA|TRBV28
TGTGCCAGCAGTGAACAGGGCAACCTTTGGAATGAGCAGTTCTTC
CASSEQGNLWNEQFF
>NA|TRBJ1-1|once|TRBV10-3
TGTGCCATCAGTGAGTCGTATGGAGGAATGAACACTGAAGCTTTCTTT
CAISESYGGMNTEAFF
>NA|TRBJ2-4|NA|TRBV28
TGTGCCAGCAGCCGGCGGAGGGAAGACAAAAACATTCAGTACTTC
CASSRRREDKNIQYF
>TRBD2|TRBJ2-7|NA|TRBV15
TGTGCCACCAGCGTCGCGGGGGGACCCTACGAGCAGTACTTC
CATSVAGGPYEQYF
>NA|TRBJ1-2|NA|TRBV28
TGTGCCAGCAGTTTCAGGAAGGGCGGCTACACCTTC
CASSFRKGGYTF
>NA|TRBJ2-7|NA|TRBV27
TGTGCCAGCAGCTATGGGCCCGCCTACGAGCAGTACTTC
CASSYGPAYEQYF
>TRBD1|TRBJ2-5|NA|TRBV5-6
TGTGCCAGCAGAGACCCCAGGGGGGAGACCCAGTACTTC
CASRDPRGETQYF
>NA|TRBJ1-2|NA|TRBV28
TGTGCCAGCAGCCCCGGTCCATTAAGACTTTCCGGCTACACCTTC
CASSPGPLRLSGYTF
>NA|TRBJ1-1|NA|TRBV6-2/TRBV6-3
TGTGCCAGCAGTGTGGGTGACGCTGAAGCTTTCTTT
CASSVGDAEAFF
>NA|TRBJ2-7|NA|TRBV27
TGTGCCAGCAGTTTATCGGCGGGTTACGAGCAGTACTTC
CASSLSAGYEQYF
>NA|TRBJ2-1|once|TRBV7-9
TGTGCCAGCAGCCCGCGGGCGAGAGGTTATGAGCAGTTCTTC
CASSPRARGYEQFF
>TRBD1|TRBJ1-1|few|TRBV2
TGTGCCAGCAGTGCGGGACAGTATGTAGCTTTCTTT
CASSAGQYVAFF
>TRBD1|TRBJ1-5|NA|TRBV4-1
TGCGCCAGCAGCCAAGTGTGGTCAGGGGGTCAGCCCCAGCATTTT
CASSQVWSGGQPQHF
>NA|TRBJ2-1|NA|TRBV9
TGTGCCAGCAGCGTAGCGGCAGGCTCCTACAATGAGCAGTTCTTC
CASSVAAGSYNEQFF
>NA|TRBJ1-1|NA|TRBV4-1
TGCGCCAGCAGCTCCGGGGCCCTGAACACTGAAGCTTTCTTT
CASSSGALNTEAFF
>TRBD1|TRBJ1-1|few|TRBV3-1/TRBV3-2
TGTGCCAGCAGCCAGGACAGGGGCCGGGACACTGAAGCTTTCTTT
CASSQDRGRDTEAFF
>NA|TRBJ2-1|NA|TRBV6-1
TGTGCCAGCAGTGATAAGGGGTCTGCATCCTACAATGAGCAGTTCTTC
CASSDKGSASYNEQFF
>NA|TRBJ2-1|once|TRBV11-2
TGTGCCAGCAGCTCGGACCACGCCCTGGATGAGCAGTTCTTC
CASSSDHALDEQFF